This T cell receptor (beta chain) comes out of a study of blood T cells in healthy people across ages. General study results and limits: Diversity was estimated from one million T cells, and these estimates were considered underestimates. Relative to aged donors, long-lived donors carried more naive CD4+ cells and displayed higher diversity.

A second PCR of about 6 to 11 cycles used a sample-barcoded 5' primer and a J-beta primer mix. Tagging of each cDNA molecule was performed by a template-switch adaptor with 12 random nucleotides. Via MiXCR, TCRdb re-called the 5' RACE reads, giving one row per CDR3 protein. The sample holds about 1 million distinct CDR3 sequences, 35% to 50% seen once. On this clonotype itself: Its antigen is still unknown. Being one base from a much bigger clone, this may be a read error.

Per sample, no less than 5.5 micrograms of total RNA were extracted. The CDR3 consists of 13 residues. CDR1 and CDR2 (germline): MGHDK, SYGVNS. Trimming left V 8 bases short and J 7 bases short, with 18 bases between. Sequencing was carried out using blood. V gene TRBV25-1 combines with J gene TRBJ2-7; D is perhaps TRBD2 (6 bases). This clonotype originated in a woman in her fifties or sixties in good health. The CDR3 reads CASSGDGYNEQYF. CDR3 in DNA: TGTGCCAGCTCGGGGGACGGATACAATGAGCAGTACTTC.